The next 29 T cell receptor beta chains were all read from a single sample in a study of CD8 T cells in ankylosing spondylitis. Study outcomes and limitations: Blood from ankylosing spondylitis patients appeared to carry a characteristic roughly 8-variant TCR beta motif.

Antigens for these TCRs are unknown. TCRdb itself ran the 5' RACE reads through MiXCR, one entry per CDR3 protein. Here the sample spans hundreds of thousands of distinct CDR3 sequences, over 9.5% being singletons. The sample consisted of blood, either unsorted or a sorted T cell fraction (not recorded which). Receptor source: a male donor with ankylosing spondylitis.

This clonotype showed up just a few times. The chain uses TRBV29-1 and TRBJ2-7; no clear D. Germline CDR1 reads SQVTM; CDR2 reads ANQGSEA. The CDR3 contains 13 residues. Trimming pared 1 base from V and 3 bases from J, leaving 10 bases between. CDR3 DNA sequence: TGCAGCGTTGAAGGTCAGGCACACTACGAGCAGTACTTC. Its translation is CSVEGQAHYEQYF.

This chain uses TRBV7-2 with TRBJ1-1; 7 bases are shared with TRBD1. Germline values: CDR1 SGHTA, CDR2 FQGNSA. V dropped 7 bases and J dropped 1; count of bases not matched to a gene: 6. CDR3 length equals 14 residues. DNA for the CDR3: TGTGCCAGCACCTGGACAGGCTCGAACACTGAAGCTTTCTTT. It translates to CASTWTGSNTEAFF.

This sequence joins TRBV15 and TRBJ2-2; no clear D gene. Germline values: CDR1 LNHNV, CDR2 YYDKDF (reference sequence). V gave up 2 bases and J gave up 2 bases, with 12 bases separating them. The CDR3 loop spans 16 amino acids. The CDR3 is CATSRTRATNTGELFF. The CDR3 DNA follows: TGTGCCACCAGCAGAACCCGGGCCACCAACACCGGGGAGCTGTTTTTT.

The chain recombines TRBV24-1 with TRBJ1-1; D remains unclear. The CDR3 has 14 amino acids. Germline assignment: CDR1 KGHDR and CDR2 SFDVKD. V was clipped by 8 bases and J by 3 bases, with 15 bases between them. In DNA form, the CDR3 reads TGTGCCACCATGTTTACCCGGCCGGACACTGAAGCTTTCTTT. As protein: CATMFTRPDTEAFF.

A few counts support this clonotype. This chain uses TRBV20-1 with TRBJ2-1; 10 bases map to TRBD2. After removal of 6 bases from V and 8 bases from J, the junction contained 4 bases not matched to a gene. Germline CDR1 DFQATT, CDR2 SNEGSKA (reference sequence). This CDR3 is built from 12 residues. The CDR3 spells CSALAGADEQFF. The CDR3 DNA is TGCAGTGCCCTAGCGGGAGCCGATGAGCAGTTCTTC.

The rearrangement links TRBV10-3 to TRBJ1-1; D may be TRBD1 (5 bases). This CDR3 is built from 14 residues. V was cut by 3 bases and J by 3 bases, with 11 bases left in between. Germline V gene sequence: CDR1 ENHRY, CDR2 SYGVKD. Here the CDR3 reads CAISDLGGDTEAFF. The CDR3 DNA follows: TGTGCCATCAGTGACCTCGGGGGGGACACTGAAGCTTTCTTT.

This clonotype occurred a few times. V is TRBV6-1 and J is TRBJ2-2, with TRBD1 identical over 8 bases. The CDR3 has 15 amino acids. Germline V gene lookup returns CDR1 MNHNS and CDR2 SASEGT. The trim removed 10 bases at V and 5 bases at J, leaving 12 bases unmatched. In DNA form, the CDR3 reads TGTGCCATCCTGATGGACAGGGCTTTTACCGGGGAGCTGTTTTTT. Amino acids: CAILMDRAFTGELFF.

The gene calls are TRBV6-2 or TRBV6-3 and TRBJ2-7, with D unclear. Trimming pared 6 bases from V and 2 bases from J, leaving 11 bases between. The CDR3 runs to 13 residues. CDR1 MNHEY and CDR2 SVGEGT come from the germline V gene. The CDR3 coding sequence is TGTGCCAGCAGCTCTTCTACCCCCTACGAGCAGTACGTC. Amino acids: CASSSSTPYEQYV.

This clonotype was seen a single time. This chain joins TRBV14 and TRBJ2-1, with 7 bases lining up with TRBD2. Germline-derived CDR1 and CDR2 are SGHDN and FVKESK. V shed 0 bases and J 0 bases; nucleotides not matched to a gene: 8. CDR3 size: 18 residues. CDR3 residues: CASSQDLLGGSSYNEQFF. Written as DNA, the CDR3 is TGTGCCAGCAGCCAAGATCTTCTGGGAGGGTCCTCCTACAATGAGCAGTTCTTC.

The chain combines TRBV24-1 with TRBJ2-1, with D perhaps TRBD2 (6 bases). The CDR3 covers 15 residues. Germline V gene sequence: CDR1 KGHDR, CDR2 SFDVKD. The V end was cut by 7 bases, the J end by 0 bases, with 12 bases between. CDR3 amino acids: CATRAAGSSYNEQFF. The CDR3 DNA sequence: TGTGCCACCAGGGCAGCGGGTTCCTCCTACAATGAGCAGTTCTTC.

This clonotype turned up a few times. The V and J genes are TRBV11-2 and TRBJ2-1; D is unresolved. The CDR3 spans 15 residues. Germline V gene lookup returns CDR1 SGHAT and CDR2 FQNNGV. V was clipped by 2 bases and J by 4 bases, with 12 bases between them. The CDR3: CASSLNRVGYNEQFF. CDR3 bases: TGTGCCAGCAGCTTAAATAGGGTCGGTTACAATGAGCAGTTCTTC.

This clonotype was recorded many times. The chain joins TRBV12-3 or TRBV12-4 to TRBJ1-1; D not resolved. This CDR3 contains 14 residues. Between the trimmed V and J ends, which lost 10 bases and 1 base, there was a span of 16 bases. The CDR3 DNA reads TGTGCCACCTCATTCGGCAGAGGGAACACTGAAGCTTTCTTT. It translates to CATSFGRGNTEAFF.

This clonotype was counted ten times or more. The gene calls are TRBV7-9 and TRBJ2-1; 7 bases are a match to TRBD1. Germline values: CDR1 SEHNR, CDR2 FQNEAQ (reference sequence). Trimming took 5 bases from V and 4 from J; bases not matched to a gene: 5. The CDR3 has 14 residues. For the CDR3, the DNA is TGTGCCAGCAGCGAAAAGGGACAGTACAATGAGCAGTTCTTC. It specifies CASSEKGQYNEQFF. The full variable domain, its missing parts supplied by reference TRBV7-9 and TRBJ2-1, is DTGVSQNPRHKITKRGQNVTFRCDPISEHNRLYWYRQTLGQGPEFLTYFQNEAQLEKSRLLSDRFSAERPKGSFSTLEIQRTEQGDSAMYLCASSEKGQYNEQFFGPGTRLTVL.

This chain joins TRBV24-1 and TRBJ2-3, with D tentatively TRBD1 (5 bases). The CDR3 is 13 residues long. The V gene's germline CDR1 is KGHDR and CDR2 SFDVKD. V lost 7 bases and J lost 3, with 10 bases in between. For the CDR3, the DNA is TGTGCCACCAGAGCCAAGGGGACAGATACGCAGTATTTT. It specifies CATRAKGTDTQYF.

CDR3 region: CASTPSGRGNEQFF. CDR3 in DNA: TGTGCCAGCACCCCTAGCGGGAGAGGGAATGAGCAGTTCTTC. The rearrangement uses TRBV7-9 and TRBJ2-1; TRBD2 aligns across 10 bases. V lost 7 bases and J lost 7; bases outside the gene matches: 7. CDR1 SEHNR and CDR2 FQNEAQ come from the germline V gene (reference sequence). The CDR3 runs 14 residues.

This clonotype was recorded a few times. The V call is TRBV11-2, the J call TRBJ1-6; 8 bases are shared with TRBD1. The CDR3 extends over 15 amino acids. Germline V CDR1 and CDR2: SGHAT, FQNNGV. Trimming cost V 3 bases and J 5 bases; bases outside gene matches: 3. In DNA, the CDR3 is TGTGCCAGCAGCTTTGGGACAGGCGATAATTCACCCCTCCACTTT. Translated: CASSFGTGDNSPLHF. Based on the CDR3 plus reference TRBV11-2 and TRBJ1-6, the full variable domain is EAGVAQSPRYKIIEKRQSVAFWCNPISGHATLYWYQQILGQGPKLLIQFQNNGVVDDSQLPKDRFSAERLKGVDSTLKIQPAKLEDSAVYLCASSFGTGDNSPLHFGNGTRLTVT.

V gene TRBV5-1 combines with J gene TRBJ2-1, with 7 nucleotides matching TRBD2. V lost 7 bases to trimming and J lost 6 bases; unmatched junction nucleotides: 13. The CDR3 is 15 residues long. Germline CDR1 SGHRS, CDR2 YFSETQ. The CDR3 DNA sequence: TGCGCCAGCGTACAAAAAGCGGGAATGAGCAATGAGCAGTTCTTC. Translated: CASVQKAGMSNEQFF.

This rearrangement joins TRBV3-1 to TRBJ2-5, with D possibly called TRBD1 or TRBD2 (5 bases each). Germline CDR1 is LGHDT and CDR2 is YNNKEL (reference sequence). CDR3 length: 13 residues. V lost 4 bases to trimming and J lost 7 bases, with 13 bases between them. The CDR3 protein is CASSPIGTPTQYF. The CDR3 DNA is TGTGCCAGCAGCCCCATCGGGACCCCGACCCAGTACTTC.

This clonotype was recorded only once. The gene calls are TRBV27 and TRBJ2-3, with D perhaps given as TRBD1 or TRBD2 (5 bases each). V lost 5 bases, J lost 2 bases, and 17 bases lay in between. Germline values: CDR1 MNHEY, CDR2 SMNVEV (reference sequence). The CDR3 has 16 amino acids. The CDR3 spells CASSGSRDPYTDTQYF. In DNA form, the CDR3 reads TGTGCCAGCAGTGGGAGCCGGGACCCATACACAGATACGCAGTATTTT.

There are a few counts of this clonotype. The rearrangement links TRBV7-9 to TRBJ2-1; D unresolved. CDR1 is SEHNR, CDR2 FQNEAQ, per germline (reference sequence). The CDR3 contains 15 residues. V dropped 1 base and J dropped 0 bases, with 7 bases sitting between them. This CDR3 reads CASSLERVSYNEQFF. The CDR3 DNA is TGTGCCAGCAGCTTAGAAAGAGTCTCCTACAATGAGCAGTTCTTC.

This clonotype was observed a few times. V and J are TRBV7-9 and TRBJ2-5, with a possible D match to TRBD2 (5 bases). The CDR3 loop spans 15 amino acids. Trimming took 8 bases from V and 1 from J, leaving 17 bases between them. Looked up from germline, CDR1 is SEHNR and CDR2 is FQNEAQ (reference sequence). The CDR3, as DNA: TGTGCCAGCGCTCGGGCAGGACTCTCCCAAGAGACCCAGTACTTC. Translation: CASARAGLSQETQYF.

The rearrangement joins TRBV20-1 to TRBJ2-1; D is possibly TRBD2 (6 bases). There are 17 residues in the CDR3. V lost 1 base, J lost 6 bases, and 22 bases lay in between. The germline V gene has CDR1 DFQATT and CDR2 SNEGSKA (reference sequence). The CDR3 protein is CSARAFPAGPVRNEQFF. CDR3 DNA: TGCAGTGCTAGAGCTTTCCCAGCGGGCCCGGTTCGCAATGAGCAGTTCTTC.

The chain recombines TRBV20-1 with TRBJ2-1; 9 bases match TRBD2. Germline values: CDR1 DFQATT, CDR2 SNEGSKA (reference sequence). The V segment lost 0 bases and the J segment 0 bases; nucleotides outside the gene matches: 12. This CDR3 spans 19 amino acids. DNA for the CDR3: TGCAGTGCTAGAGACCGAAGCGGGAGGAACTTTAGCTCCTACAATGAGCAGTTCTTC. It encodes CSARDRSGRNFSSYNEQFF.

This sequence joins TRBV20-1 and TRBJ2-3; tentatively, D is TRBD2 (6 bases). CDR1 is DFQATT and CDR2 is SNEGSKA in the germline V gene (reference sequence). Deletions cut 5 bases from V and 6 bases from J, with 9 bases between. This CDR3 spans 11 amino acids. The CDR3 sequence: CSAHRGDTQYF. CDR3 bases: TGCAGTGCTCACCGGGGGGATACGCAGTATTTT.

The table lists this clonotype with a few counts. This chain connects TRBV20-1 to TRBJ2-5; 9 bases align to TRBD1. This CDR3 is built from 13 residues. Germline CDR1 reads DFQATT; CDR2 reads SNEGSKA (reference sequence). The CDR3 DNA reads TGCGGGCATCTGGGACAGGGTTCGGAGACCCAGTACTTC. Its protein is CGHLGQGSETQYF.

The chain carries TRBV3-1 and TRBJ2-1; 7 positions agree with TRBD1. CDR3 length: 12 amino acids. Germline CDR1 and CDR2: LGHDT and YNNKEL (reference sequence). With V trimmed by 1 base and J by 15 bases, 6 bases remained unmatched. The CDR3 loop is CASSQGDRDAFF. The CDR3 coding sequence is TGTGCCAGCAGCCAAGGCGACAGGGACGCGTTCTTC.

In this sample, this clonotype turned up many times. This chain's CDR3 is CASSRQETQYF. DNA for the CDR3: TGTGCCAGCAGCAGACAAGAGACCCAGTACTTC. This chain uses TRBV7-2 with TRBJ2-5; D ambiguous. This CDR3 has 11 amino acids. Germline V gene data show CDR1 as SGHTA and CDR2 as FQGNSA. V was cut by 5 bases and J by 2 bases, with 3 bases left in between.

V is TRBV5-4 and J is TRBJ1-3; D is perhaps TRBD1 (6 bases). CDR3 length equals 15 residues. V gave up 0 bases and J gave up 4 bases, with 11 bases separating them. Per the germline V gene, CDR1 is SGHNT and CDR2 is YYREEE (reference sequence). In DNA form, the CDR3 reads TGTGCCAGCAGCTTGGGTCAGGGGCGAGGAAACACCATATATTTT. Its protein is CASSLGQGRGNTIYF.

This clonotype was seen many times. V is TRBV7-9 and J is TRBJ2-1; 8 bases align to TRBD2. In germline, CDR1 is SEHNR, CDR2 FQNEAQ (reference sequence). CDR3 length equals 15 residues. The J segment lost 0 bases and the V segment lost 5 bases, leaving 3 bases of the junction unmatched. CDR3 DNA sequence: TGTGCCAGCAGCACACTAGCGGTCTCCTACAATGAGCAGTTCTTC. Translation gives CASSTLAVSYNEQFF.